These 19 T cell receptor beta chains originate from one sample sequenced in a study of long-term antiretroviral therapy in people with HIV. At survey level, the immunoSEQ assay was run in its v3.0 version. Sequenced by immunoSEQ multiplex PCR; TCRdb stores in-frame clones only, minus some. The sample has approximately 30,000 clones, roughly 88% seen once; the top ten hold approximately 10%. The sample here was unsorted PBMCs, taken around 2.8 years after starting antiretroviral therapy. These receptors all stem from a man younger than 45 with HIV.

The chain combines TRBV25-1 with TRBJ1-4; D uncertain. Germline V CDR1 and CDR2: MGHDK, SYGVNS. CDR3 length: 16 residues. V shed 3 bases and J shed 4 bases, with 15 bases lying between them. DNA of the CDR3: TGTGCCAGCAGTGATCCCGGGGAGGGCGGTAATGAAAAACTGTTTTTT. Its translation: CASSDPGEGGNEKLFF.

The chain uses TRBV2 and TRBJ1-2; TRBD1 agrees at 7 bases. The CDR3 is made up of 16 amino acids. V trimming: 2 bases; J trimming: 2 bases; junction bases outside the gene matches: 8. Germline loops: CDR1 SNHLY, CDR2 FYNNEI. CDR3 nucleotide sequence: TGTGCCAGCAGTGAAACAGGGGTTCCCCTAAACTATGGCTACACCTTC. It specifies CASSETGVPLNYGYTF.

The V call is TRBV27, the J call TRBJ2-5; no reliable D call. The germline V gene encodes CDR1 MNHEY and CDR2 SMNVEV (reference sequence). V lost 5 bases, J lost 6 bases, and 10 bases lay in between. The CDR3 totals 12 residues. The DNA for the CDR3 is TGTGCCAGCAGTCTTCGTGGGCAGACCCAGTACTTC. This translates into CASSLRGQTQYF.

The genes are TRBV5-1 and TRBJ2-1, with unresolved D. The germline V and J ends were trimmed by 4 bases and 7 bases, with 12 bases remaining between them. CDR3 length equals 13 residues. Germline V gives CDR1 SGHRS, CDR2 YFSETQ. CDR3 in amino acids: CASSLDLRNEQFF. CDR3 DNA sequence: TGCGCCAGCAGCCTGGACCTGCGGAATGAGCAGTTCTTC.

DNA of the CDR3: TGTGCCAGCAGCTCCCACAGGGTTCATGAGCAGTTCTTC. It encodes CASSSHRVHEQFF. The J gene is TRBJ2-1, the V gene TRBV5-4, with D possibly matching TRBD1 (6 bases). V lost 3 bases, J lost 8 bases, and 12 bases lay in between. CDR3 length: 13 amino acids. CDR1 is SGHNT and CDR2 is YYREEE in the germline V gene (reference sequence). Variable domain in full (rest from reference TRBV5-4 and TRBJ2-1): ETGVTQSPTHLIKTRGQQVTLRCSSQSGHNTVSWYQQALGQGPQFIFQYYREEENGRGNFPPRFSGLQFPNYSSELNVNALELDDSALYLCASSSHRVHEQFFGPGTRLTVL.

This clone was detected only once. This chain joins TRBV6-6 and TRBJ1-2, with 7 bases identical to TRBD1. Germline-derived CDR1 and CDR2 are MNHNY and SVGAGI (reference sequence). Trimming took 4 bases from V and 1 from J; bases not matched to a gene: 6. The CDR3 totals 15 residues. CDR3 in DNA: TGTGCCAGCAGTTTCGAGGGGGCGGGTAACTATGGCTACACCTTC. This sequence encodes CASSFEGAGNYGYTF.

The chain is built from TRBV7-8 and TRBJ2-1; TRBD1 agrees at 7 bases. Per germline, CDR1 SGHVS and CDR2 FQNEAQ. J gave up 9 bases and V 2 bases, and 13 bases lay outside the gene matches. This CDR3 has 16 amino acids. CDR3: CASSLNPLRGRAEQFF. CDR3 bases: TGTGCCAGCAGCTTAAATCCCCTTAGGGGGCGGGCTGAGCAGTTCTTC. Supplemented by reference TRBV7-8 and TRBJ2-1, the full variable domain reads GAGVSQSPRYKVAKRGQDVALRCDPISGHVSLFWYQQALGQGPEFLTYFQNEAQLDKSGLPSDRFFAERPEGSVSTLKIQRTQQEDSAVYLCASSLNPLRGRAEQFFGPGTRLTVL.

The genes are TRBV7-8 and TRBJ2-1; D is ambiguous. Looked up from germline, CDR1 is SGHVS and CDR2 is FQNEAQ. CDR3 length: 14 residues. V was trimmed by 1 base and J by 7 bases, leaving 11 bases between them. The CDR3 DNA reads as TGTGCCAGCAGCTTAGAGTTGGGTGGAAATGAGCAGTTCTTC. Translating it yields CASSLELGGNEQFF.

This rearrangement joins TRBV6-5 to TRBJ1-2; no firm D call. Germline lookup yields CDR1 MNHEY and CDR2 SVGAGI. Trimming took 7 bases from V and 4 from J, leaving 10 bases between them. The CDR3 consists of 12 residues. This CDR3 is CASKEGSYGYTF. The CDR3 region has the DNA TGTGCCAGCAAAGAGGGTAGCTATGGCTACACCTTC.

The genes are TRBV27 and TRBJ2-1; possible D gene TRBD2, 7 bases. Trimming removed 6 bases at V and 4 bases at J, with 22 bases between. The CDR3 spans 17 residues. Germline V gives CDR1 MNHEY, CDR2 SMNVEV (reference sequence). The CDR3 region is CASRRDIAGVGYNEQFF. CDR3 nucleotide sequence: TGTGCCAGCAGGAGGGACATTGCGGGAGTCGGTTACAATGAGCAGTTCTTC.

The chain recombines TRBV29-1 with TRBJ2-7; 11 bases are shared with TRBD2. The germline gives CDR1 SQVTM, CDR2 ANQGSEA. The CDR3 runs to 12 residues. Losses at the gene ends were 4 bases for V and 4 bases for J; bases not matched to a gene: 0. DNA of the CDR3: TGCAGCGTTGGGACTAGCGGGTACGAGCAGTACTTC. It specifies CSVGTSGYEQYF.

This clone was counted only a few times. The V call is TRBV11-3, the J call TRBJ1-1, with 7 bases lining up with TRBD1. CDR1 SGHNT and CDR2 YENEEA come from the germline V gene. Germline trimming cut 5 bases from V and 4 bases from J; bases unmatched to any gene: 7. The CDR3 has 14 residues. CDR3 region: CASSHGQAGTEAFF. The CDR3 nucleotides are TGTGCCAGCAGCCACGGACAGGCAGGCACTGAAGCTTTCTTT.

The chain couples TRBV7-9 to TRBJ1-5; perhaps TRBD1 as D (6 bases). The CDR3 is 15 residues long. The germline CDR1 and CDR2 sequences are SEHNR and FQNEAQ (reference sequence). With 6 bases removed from V and 3 bases from J, the gap between germline ends came to 15 bases. The CDR3 region has the DNA TGTGCCAGCAGTCGGGGGGGCGACAACAATCAGCCCCAGCATTTT. Amino acid sequence: CASSRGGDNNQPQHF.

V and J are TRBV5-6 and TRBJ2-3; D unresolved. Trimming stripped 4 bases from V and 0 bases from J, with 6 bases between. The V gene's germline CDR1 is SGHDT and CDR2 YYEEEE. The CDR3 has 13 amino acids. The CDR3: CASSARSTDTQYF. The CDR3 DNA sequence: TGTGCCAGCAGCGCCCGAAGCACAGATACGCAGTATTTT.

V gene TRBV28 combines with J gene TRBJ1-1, with 8 bases fitting TRBD1. V was clipped by 3 bases and J by 7 bases; unmatched bases: 10. This CDR3 is built from 15 residues. Germline V gives CDR1 MDHEN, CDR2 SYDVKM. CDR3 nucleotides: TGTGCCAGCAGTTTCCCAAACGACAGGGGCCTTGAAGCTTTCTTT. Translated: CASSFPNDRGLEAFF.

The rearrangement joins TRBV9 to TRBJ1-2; possible D gene TRBD1, 6 bases. Germline V gives CDR1 SGDLS, CDR2 YYNGEE. V was pared by 0 bases and J by 6 bases, with 12 bases between. The CDR3 sequence is 14 residues long. CDR3 sequence reads: CASSVVGRGDGYTF. CDR3 DNA: TGTGCCAGCAGCGTAGTGGGCAGGGGAGATGGCTACACCTTC.

The V gene is TRBV19, the J gene TRBJ2-7; TRBD1 or TRBD2 may be the D gene (5 bases each). The CDR3 sequence is 14 residues long. V was trimmed by 0 bases and J by 3 bases, leaving 9 bases between them. CDR1 and CDR2 (germline): LNHDA, SQIVND (reference sequence). CDR3 loop: CASSIESGGYEQYF. The CDR3 nucleotides are TGTGCCAGTAGTATAGAAAGTGGGGGCTACGAGCAGTACTTC. Supplemented by reference TRBV19 and TRBJ2-7, the full variable domain reads DGGITQSPKYLFRKEGQNVTLSCEQNLNHDAMYWYRQDPGQGLRLIYYSQIVNDFQKGDIAEGYSVSREKKESFPLTVTSAQKNPTAFYLCASSIESGGYEQYFGPGTRLTVT.

Comment on this clone: Other nucleotide sequences in the sample specify the same CDR3. The V and J genes are TRBV18 and TRBJ1-3, with D unresolved. Germline loops: CDR1 KGHSH, CDR2 LQKENI. This CDR3 region has 14 residues. Trimming stripped 0 bases from V and 3 bases from J, with 6 bases between. CDR3 DNA sequence: TGTGCCAGCTCACCACCTAACAGTGGAAACACCATATATTTT. This sequence encodes CASSPPNSGNTIYF. Together with reference TRBV18 and TRBJ1-3, the CDR3 gives the full variable domain: NAGVMQNPRHLVRRRGQEARLRCSPMKGHSHVYWYRQLPEEGLKFMVYLQKENIIDESGMPKERFSAEFPKEGPSILRIQQVVRGDSAAYFCASSPPNSGNTIYFGEGSWLTVV.

The chain has TRBV5-4 and TRBJ2-4; 9 bases agree with TRBD1. This CDR3 is 15 amino acids long. Per germline, CDR1 SGHNT and CDR2 YYREEE (reference sequence). Unmatched junction bases numbered 5, after V lost 2 bases and J lost 5 bases. The CDR3 region is CASSFGTGSQNIQYF. DNA of the CDR3: TGTGCCAGCAGCTTCGGGACAGGGAGCCAAAACATTCAGTACTTC. Filled out from reference TRBV5-4 and TRBJ2-4, the complete variable domain reads ETGVTQSPTHLIKTRGQQVTLRCSSQSGHNTVSWYQQALGQGPQFIFQYYREEENGRGNFPPRFSGLQFPNYSSELNVNALELDDSALYLCASSFGTGSQNIQYFGAGTRLSVL.